The present T cell receptor beta chain was sequenced within a study of blood T cell repertoires in COVID-19. Study in general: Whether acute or convalescent, the COVID-19 samples came from the United States, Italy and Spain. PBMCs, B-cell-depleted T cells, or T cells provided the cDNA or gDNA that made up the material.

As originally analysed: Nucleated cell counts were estimated from reference gene primer amplification. TCRdb's table, derived via immunoSEQ multiplex PCR, lists solely in-frame clones and lacks some. V and J calls plus clone size are reproduced from that table; the DNA served to infer D and trimming. In the table there are around 70,000 clones, approximately 84% of which are singletons. Germline CDR1 reads LGHDT; CDR2 reads YNNKEL (reference sequence). The CDR3 is made up of 16 amino acids. V gave up 1 base and J gave up 0 bases; unmatched junction bases: 4. Sequenced input: peripheral blood. The chain uses TRBV3-1 (or the pseudogene TRBV3-2) and TRBJ2-5; 8 positions agree with TRBD1. This receptor was identified in a human donor in a cohort sampled during active COVID-19. The CDR3 region is CASSQGRQGNQETQYF. For the CDR3, the DNA is TGTGCCAGCAGCCAAGGTCGACAGGGGAACCAAGAGACCCAGTACTTC.